The next 10 T cell receptor beta chains were all read from a single sample in a study of spatial heterogeneity in lung cancer. As for time point: sample taken at primary tumor resection. One entry per CDR3 protein results from TCRdb running MiXCR on the 5' RACE reads. The table lists tens of thousands of distinct CDR3 sequences, 6.5% to 9% of them singletons. The material sequenced was PBMCs, taken at surgery. The receptor set was obtained from a male donor with early-stage non-small cell lung cancer.

This clonotype has ten or more counts. The rearrangement joins TRBV4-1 to TRBJ1-2, with 8 bases aligning to TRBD1. From germline, CDR1 is MGHRA and CDR2 YSYEKL. The V segment lost 5 bases and the J segment 2 bases; nucleotides outside the gene matches: 10. The CDR3 has 16 residues. As DNA, the CDR3 is TGCGCCAGCAGCGCACAACAGGGGGATCAAAACTATGGCTACACCTTC. This encodes CASSAQQGDQNYGYTF.

Ten or more counts support this clonotype. The V and J genes are TRBV5-1 and TRBJ2-2, with D hard to call. The CDR3 consists of 15 residues. The germline V gene encodes CDR1 SGHRS and CDR2 YFSETQ. The V end lost 0 bases, the J end lost 2 bases, and 8 bases lay between the germline ends. The CDR3 here is CASSLEVTNTGELFF. The CDR3 nucleotides read TGCGCCAGCAGCTTGGAGGTAACCAACACCGGGGAGCTGTTTTTT.

This clonotype was recorded at least ten times. The chain combines TRBV4-1 with TRBJ2-3; D call uncertain. V dropped 4 bases and J dropped 9 bases, with 17 bases sitting between them. Per the germline V gene, CDR1 is MGHRA and CDR2 is YSYEKL. CDR3 length: 14 residues. The CDR3 bases are TGCGCCAGCAGCCGGGCCCTCGAACCCGAGACGCAGTATTTT. Translated, it gives CASSRALEPETQYF.

This clonotype has ten or more counts. This chain joins TRBV6-5 and TRBJ2-2, with 8 bases lining up with TRBD2. The germline gives CDR1 MNHEY, CDR2 SVGAGI. The CDR3 is 15 residues long. V shed 5 bases and J 1 base; nucleotides not matched to a gene: 3. The CDR3 coding sequence is TGTGCCAGCAGTATAGCGGGGTGGAACACCGGGGAGCTGTTTTTT. It yields the protein CASSIAGWNTGELFF.

This chain connects TRBV7-8 to TRBJ2-7; 7 bases match TRBD1. Per the germline V gene, CDR1 is SGHVS and CDR2 is FQNEAQ. This CDR3 is 14 amino acids long. The ends lost 5 bases at V and 3 bases at J; junction bases unmatched: 7. CDR3 sequence: CASSSRDRLYEQYF. CDR3 in DNA: TGTGCCAGCAGCAGCCGGGACAGACTCTACGAGCAGTACTTC. Full variable domain (rest looked up from reference TRBV7-8 and TRBJ2-7): GAGVSQSPRYKVAKRGQDVALRCDPISGHVSLFWYQQALGQGPEFLTYFQNEAQLDKSGLPSDRFFAERPEGSVSTLKIQRTQQEDSAVYLCASSSRDRLYEQYFGPGTRLTVT.

This clonotype was counted at least ten times. This chain links TRBV20-1 with TRBJ1-1; D perhaps matches TRBD1 (5 bases). The germline V and J ends were trimmed by 6 bases and 1 base, with 12 bases remaining between them. CDR1 DFQATT and CDR2 SNEGSKA come from the germline V gene (reference sequence). The CDR3 has 13 residues. CDR3 DNA: TGCAGTGCCAACGGACAACAGAACACTGAAGCTTTCTTT. Translated: CSANGQQNTEAFF.

At least ten counts were recorded for this clonotype. CDR3 nucleotides: TGTGCCAGCAGCCCCACCTGGCAGGGCCCCAATGAGCAGTTCTTC. Translated: CASSPTWQGPNEQFF. The rearrangement joins TRBV7-2 to TRBJ2-1; D possibly corresponds to TRBD1 (5 bases). The germline V gene encodes CDR1 SGHTA and CDR2 FQGNSA. Trimming left V 5 bases short and J 6 bases short, with 17 bases between. The CDR3 is made up of 15 amino acids. Supplemented by reference TRBV7-2 and TRBJ2-1, the full variable domain reads GAGVSQSPSNKVTEKGKDVELRCDPISGHTALYWYRQSLGQGLEFLIYFQGNSAPDKSGLPSDRFSAERTGGSVSTLTIQRTQQEDSAVYLCASSPTWQGPNEQFFGPGTRLTVL.

This clonotype was recorded many times. The gene calls are TRBV2 and TRBJ1-5, with no clear D. Trimming took off 7 bases at V and 0 bases at J, with 13 bases between the two ends. The CDR3 consists of 15 residues. The V gene's germline CDR1 is SNHLY and CDR2 FYNNEI. CDR3 protein: CASTLDSYSNQPQHF. Here the CDR3 DNA reads TGTGCCAGCACCCTAGATTCCTATAGCAATCAGCCCCAGCATTTT. The full variable domain, with the rest looked up from reference TRBV2 and TRBJ1-5, is EPEVTQTPSHQVTQMGQEVILRCVPISNHLYFYWYRQILGQKVEFLVSFYNNEISEKSEIFDDQFSVERPDGSNFTLKIRSTKLEDSAMYFCASTLDSYSNQPQHFGDGTRLSIL.

Ten or more counts support this clonotype. This chain uses TRBV27 with TRBJ2-7, with D perhaps being TRBD1 or TRBD2 (9 bases each). The CDR3 has 18 amino acids. Germline V gives CDR1 MNHEY, CDR2 SMNVEV (reference sequence). V gave up 6 bases and J gave up 7 bases, with 31 bases separating them. The CDR3 DNA reads TGTGCCAGCAGCCCCGGACAGGGGTGGCTAGCGGGGCATGGGGAGCAGTACGTC. It specifies CASSPGQGWLAGHGEQYV.

This clonotype was counted ten times or more. The chain links TRBV29-1 to TRBJ2-5; 11 positions agree with TRBD1. The CDR3 is 13 amino acids. V trimming: 6 bases; J trimming: 5 bases; junction bases outside the gene matches: 5. The germline V gene has CDR1 SQVTM and CDR2 ANQGSEA. CDR3 sequence: CSVSGTGGETQYF. In DNA form, the CDR3 reads TGCAGCGTGTCCGGGACAGGGGGGGAGACCCAGTACTTC.